This T cell receptor beta chain stems from a study of CD8 T cells in ankylosing spondylitis. V gave up 1 base and J gave up 0 bases; unmatched junction bases: 0. This CDR3 contains 15 residues. Germline V gives CDR1 DFQATT, CDR2 SNEGSKA (reference sequence). TCRdb passed the 5' RACE reads through MiXCR, listing each CDR3 protein once. The sample shows roughly 180,000 distinct CDR3 sequences, 11% of them seen only once. The TCR was taken from a male donor with ankylosing spondylitis or in good health (not recorded which). V usage is TRBV20-1 and J usage is TRBJ2-3; 11 positions match TRBD2. Sequencing was done on a sample of blood, either unsorted or a sorted T cell fraction (not recorded which). The CDR3 DNA is TGCAGTGCTAGAGGGACTAGCGGGAGCACAGATACGCAGTATTTT. It is translated as CSARGTSGSTDTQYF.